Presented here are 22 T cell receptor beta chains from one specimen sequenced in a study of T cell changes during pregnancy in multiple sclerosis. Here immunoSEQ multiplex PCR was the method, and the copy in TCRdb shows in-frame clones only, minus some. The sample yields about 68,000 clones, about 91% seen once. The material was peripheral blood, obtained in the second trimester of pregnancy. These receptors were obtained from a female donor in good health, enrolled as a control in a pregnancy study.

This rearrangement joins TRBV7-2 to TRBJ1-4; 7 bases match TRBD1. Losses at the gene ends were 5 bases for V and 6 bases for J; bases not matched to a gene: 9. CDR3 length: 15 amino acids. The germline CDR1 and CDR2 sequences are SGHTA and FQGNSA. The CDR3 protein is CASSPQTGFDEKLFF. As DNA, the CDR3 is TGTGCCAGCAGCCCTCAGACAGGGTTCGATGAAAAACTGTTTTTT.

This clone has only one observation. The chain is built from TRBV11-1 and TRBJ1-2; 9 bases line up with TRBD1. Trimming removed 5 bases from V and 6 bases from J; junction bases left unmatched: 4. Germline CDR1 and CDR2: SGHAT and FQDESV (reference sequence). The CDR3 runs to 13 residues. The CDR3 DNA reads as TGTGCCAGCAGCCATGGACAGGGGCATGGCTACACCTTC. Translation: CASSHGQGHGYTF.

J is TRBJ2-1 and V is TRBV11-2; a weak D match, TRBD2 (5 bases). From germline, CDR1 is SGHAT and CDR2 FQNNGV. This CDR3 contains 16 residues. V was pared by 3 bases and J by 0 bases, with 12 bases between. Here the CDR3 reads CASSLNWGDSYNEQFF. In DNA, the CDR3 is TGTGCCAGCAGCTTGAATTGGGGAGACTCCTACAATGAGCAGTTCTTC. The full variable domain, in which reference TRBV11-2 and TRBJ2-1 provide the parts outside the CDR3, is EAGVAQSPRYKIIEKRQSVAFWCNPISGHATLYWYQQILGQGPKLLIQFQNNGVVDDSQLPKDRFSAERLKGVDSTLKIQPAKLEDSAVYLCASSLNWGDSYNEQFFGPGTRLTVL.

CDR3 DNA sequence: TGTGCCAGCTTCGACCGACTCACAGATACGCAGTATTTT. It yields the protein CASFDRLTDTQYF. The rearrangement joins TRBV27 to TRBJ2-3; D remains unclear. V gave up 8 bases and J gave up 2 bases, with 11 bases separating them. Germline assignment: CDR1 MNHEY and CDR2 SMNVEV (reference sequence). The CDR3 runs 13 residues.

CDR3: CASSDRQVLYEQYF. CDR3 nucleotides: TGTGCCAGCAGTGACCGACAGGTACTGTACGAGCAGTACTTC. V and J are TRBV6-1 and TRBJ2-7; D is perhaps TRBD1 (6 bases). Germline V CDR1 and CDR2: MNHNS, SASEGT. Between the trimmed V and J ends, which lost 3 bases and 4 bases, there was a span of 13 bases. The CDR3 is 14 residues long.

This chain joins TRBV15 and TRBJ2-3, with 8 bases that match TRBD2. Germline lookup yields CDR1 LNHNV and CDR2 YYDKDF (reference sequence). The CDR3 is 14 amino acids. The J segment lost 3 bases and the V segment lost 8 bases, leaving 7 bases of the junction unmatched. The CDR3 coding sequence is TGTGCCACCGCCTGGAGCGGGAGAACAGATACGCAGTATTTT. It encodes CATAWSGRTDTQYF.

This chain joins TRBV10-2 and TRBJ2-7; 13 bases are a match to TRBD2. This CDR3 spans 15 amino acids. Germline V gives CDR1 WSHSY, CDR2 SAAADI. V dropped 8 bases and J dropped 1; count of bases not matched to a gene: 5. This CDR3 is CASARLAGGSYEQYF. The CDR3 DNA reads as TGCGCCAGCGCCAGACTAGCGGGAGGTTCCTACGAGCAGTACTTC.

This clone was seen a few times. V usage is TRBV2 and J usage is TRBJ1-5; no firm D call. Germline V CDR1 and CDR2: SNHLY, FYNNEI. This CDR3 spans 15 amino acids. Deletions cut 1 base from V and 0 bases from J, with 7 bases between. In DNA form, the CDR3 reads TGTGCCAGCAGTGAAGGGCAGTATAGCAATCAGCCCCAGCATTTT. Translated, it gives CASSEGQYSNQPQHF.

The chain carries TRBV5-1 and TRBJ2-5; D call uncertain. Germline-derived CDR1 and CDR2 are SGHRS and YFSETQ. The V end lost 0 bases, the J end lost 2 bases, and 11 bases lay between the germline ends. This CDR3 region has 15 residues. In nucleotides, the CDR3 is TGCGCCAGCAGCTTGGGACAAAGAAATCAAGAGACCCAGTACTTC. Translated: CASSLGQRNQETQYF.

DNA of the CDR3: TGTGCCAGCAGCGTAGTGGGACTAACCTCCGGGGAGCTGTTTTTT. Encoded protein: CASSVVGLTSGELFF. The J gene is TRBJ2-2, the V gene TRBV9, with TRBD2 identical over 7 bases. CDR3 length: 15 amino acids. Per germline, CDR1 SGDLS and CDR2 YYNGEE. V trimming: 0 bases; J trimming: 6 bases; junction bases outside the gene matches: 5.

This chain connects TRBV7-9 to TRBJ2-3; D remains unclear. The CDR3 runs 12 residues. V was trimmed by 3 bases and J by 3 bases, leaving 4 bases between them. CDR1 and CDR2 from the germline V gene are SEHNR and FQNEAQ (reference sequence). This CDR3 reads CASSFRTDTQYF. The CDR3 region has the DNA TGTGCCAGCAGCTTCCGTACAGATACGCAGTATTTT.

As DNA, the CDR3 is TGCGCCAGCACTTTAAGCGGGGCAGTACAAGAGACCCAGTACTTC. This encodes CASTLSGAVQETQYF. The chain employs TRBV5-1 and TRBJ2-5; TRBD2 matches at 7 bases. There are 15 residues in the CDR3. The V and J ends lost 6 bases and 2 bases, in that order; junction bases with no gene match: 10. Germline CDR1 SGHRS, CDR2 YFSETQ.

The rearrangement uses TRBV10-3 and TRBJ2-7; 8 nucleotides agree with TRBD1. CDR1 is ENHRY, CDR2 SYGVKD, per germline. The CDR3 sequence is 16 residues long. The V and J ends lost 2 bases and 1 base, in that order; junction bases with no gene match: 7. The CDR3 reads CAISEQWTGNSYEQYF. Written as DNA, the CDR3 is TGTGCCATCAGTGAGCAATGGACAGGGAATTCCTACGAGCAGTACTTC.

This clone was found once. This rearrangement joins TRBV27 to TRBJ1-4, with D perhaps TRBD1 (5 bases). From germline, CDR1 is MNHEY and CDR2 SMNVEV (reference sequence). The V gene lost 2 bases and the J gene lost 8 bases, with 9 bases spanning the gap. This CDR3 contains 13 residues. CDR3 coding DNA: TGTGCCAGCAGTTTAACCCGACAGGAAAAACTGTTTTTT. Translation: CASSLTRQEKLFF. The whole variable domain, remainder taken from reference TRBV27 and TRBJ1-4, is EAQVTQNPRYLITVTGKKLTVTCSQNMNHEYMSWYRQDPGLGLRQIYYSMNVEVTDKGDVPEGYKVSRKEKRNFPLILESPSPNQTSLYFCASSLTRQEKLFFGSGTQLSVL.

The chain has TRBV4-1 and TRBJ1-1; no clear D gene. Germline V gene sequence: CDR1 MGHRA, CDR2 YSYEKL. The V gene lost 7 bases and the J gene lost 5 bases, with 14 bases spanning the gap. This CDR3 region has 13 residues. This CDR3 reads CASTATGRTEAFF. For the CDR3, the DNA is TGCGCCAGCACCGCCACCGGGAGGACTGAAGCTTTCTTT.

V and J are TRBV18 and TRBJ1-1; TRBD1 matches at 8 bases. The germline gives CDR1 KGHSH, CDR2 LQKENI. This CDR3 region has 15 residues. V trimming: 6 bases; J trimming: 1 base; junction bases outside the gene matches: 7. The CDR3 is CASSTRTGSNTEAFF. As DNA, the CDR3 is TGTGCCAGCTCCACCAGGACAGGGTCGAACACTGAAGCTTTCTTT.

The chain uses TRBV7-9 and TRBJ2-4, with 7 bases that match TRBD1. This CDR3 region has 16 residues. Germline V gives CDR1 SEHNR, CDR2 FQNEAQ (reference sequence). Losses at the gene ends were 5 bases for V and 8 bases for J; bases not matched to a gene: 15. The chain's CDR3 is CASSKEVGGRMDIQYF. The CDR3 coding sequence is TGTGCCAGCAGCAAAGAAGTAGGGGGCCGAATGGACATTCAGTACTTC.

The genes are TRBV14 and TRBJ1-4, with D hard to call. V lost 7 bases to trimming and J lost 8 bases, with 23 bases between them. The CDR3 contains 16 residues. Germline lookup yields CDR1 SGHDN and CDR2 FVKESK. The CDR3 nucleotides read TGTGCCAGCAAGTTCGAGGGCGAAAGCGCGTGGGAAAAACTGTTTTTT. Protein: CASKFEGESAWEKLFF.

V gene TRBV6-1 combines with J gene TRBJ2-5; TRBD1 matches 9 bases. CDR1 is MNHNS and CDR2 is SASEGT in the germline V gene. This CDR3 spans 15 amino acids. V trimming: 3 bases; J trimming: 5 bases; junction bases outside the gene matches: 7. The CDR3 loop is CASSDGTGLGETQYF. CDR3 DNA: TGTGCCAGCAGTGACGGGACAGGGCTTGGTGAGACCCAGTACTTC.

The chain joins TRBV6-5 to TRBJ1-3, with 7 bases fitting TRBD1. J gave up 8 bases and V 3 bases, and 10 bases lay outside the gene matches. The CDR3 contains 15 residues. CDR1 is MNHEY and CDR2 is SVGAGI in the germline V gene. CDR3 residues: CASSYLRGLGHTIYF. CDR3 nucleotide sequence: TGTGCCAGCAGTTATTTGAGGGGGCTCGGGCACACCATATATTTT.

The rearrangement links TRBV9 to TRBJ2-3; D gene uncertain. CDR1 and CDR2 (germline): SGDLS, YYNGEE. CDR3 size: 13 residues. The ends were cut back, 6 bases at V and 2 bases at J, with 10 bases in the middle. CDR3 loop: CASKRKDTDTQYF. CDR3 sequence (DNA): TGTGCCAGCAAGCGAAAAGACACAGATACGCAGTATTTT.

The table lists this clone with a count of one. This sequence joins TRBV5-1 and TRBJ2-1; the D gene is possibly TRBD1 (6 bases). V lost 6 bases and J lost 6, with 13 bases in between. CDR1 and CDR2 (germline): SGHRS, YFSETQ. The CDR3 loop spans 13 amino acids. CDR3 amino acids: CASNQGSVNEQFF. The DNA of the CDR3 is TGCGCCAGCAATCAGGGGTCCGTCAATGAGCAGTTCTTC.